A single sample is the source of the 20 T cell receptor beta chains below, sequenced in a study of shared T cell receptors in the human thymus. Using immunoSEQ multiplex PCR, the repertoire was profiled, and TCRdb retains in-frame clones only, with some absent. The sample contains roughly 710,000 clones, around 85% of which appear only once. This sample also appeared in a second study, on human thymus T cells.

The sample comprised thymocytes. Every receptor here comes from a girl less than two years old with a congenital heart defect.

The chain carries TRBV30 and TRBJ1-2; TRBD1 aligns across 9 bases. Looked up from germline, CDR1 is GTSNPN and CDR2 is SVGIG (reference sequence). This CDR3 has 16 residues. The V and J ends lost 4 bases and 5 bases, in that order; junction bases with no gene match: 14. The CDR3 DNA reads TGTGCCTGGAAATCGACAGGGGGAGGAACATCATATGGCTACACCTTC. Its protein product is CAWKSTGGGTSYGYTF.

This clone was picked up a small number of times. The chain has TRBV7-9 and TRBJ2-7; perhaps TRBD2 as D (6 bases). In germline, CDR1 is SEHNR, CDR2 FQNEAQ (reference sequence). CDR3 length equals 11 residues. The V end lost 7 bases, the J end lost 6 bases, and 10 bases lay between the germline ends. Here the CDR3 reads CASTVGGEQYF. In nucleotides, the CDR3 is TGTGCCAGCACCGTGGGGGGCGAGCAGTACTTC.

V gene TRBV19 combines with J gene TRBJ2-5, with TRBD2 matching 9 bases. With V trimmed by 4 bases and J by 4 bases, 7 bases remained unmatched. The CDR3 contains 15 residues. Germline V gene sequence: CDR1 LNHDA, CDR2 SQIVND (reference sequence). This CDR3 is CASSTQAGGRETQYF. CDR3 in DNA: TGTGCCAGTAGTACCCAAGCGGGGGGAAGAGAGACCCAGTACTTC.

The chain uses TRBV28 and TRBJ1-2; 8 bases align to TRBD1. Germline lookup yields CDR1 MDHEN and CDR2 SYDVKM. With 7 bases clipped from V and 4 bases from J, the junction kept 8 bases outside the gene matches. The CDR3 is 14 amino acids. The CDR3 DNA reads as TGTGCCAGCACCTTGGACAGGGTCGCCTATGGCTACACCTTC. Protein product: CASTLDRVAYGYTF.

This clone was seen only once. The CDR3 DNA reads as TGTGCCAGCAGCACGAGTTCCAGGGGGGAAACCGGGGAGCTGTTTTTT. Translation gives CASSTSSRGETGELFF. This chain uses TRBV11-2 with TRBJ2-2; D perhaps matches TRBD1 (7 bases). This CDR3 spans 16 amino acids. CDR1 SGHAT and CDR2 FQNNGV come from the germline V gene. Trimming shortened V by 5 bases and J by 5 bases, and 18 bases separated the two germline ends.

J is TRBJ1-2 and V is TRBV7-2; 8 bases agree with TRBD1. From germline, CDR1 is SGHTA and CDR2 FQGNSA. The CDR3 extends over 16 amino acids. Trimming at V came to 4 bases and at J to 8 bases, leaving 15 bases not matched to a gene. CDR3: CASSSADGQGVFGYTF. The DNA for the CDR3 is TGTGCCAGCAGCTCCGCAGACGGACAGGGTGTTTTCGGCTACACCTTC.

CDR3 DNA sequence: TGTGCCAGCAGCCCCAAGGGGACTCCTTCCCCCTTGAACACTGAAGCTTTCTTT. Encoded protein: CASSPKGTPSPLNTEAFF. The chain employs TRBV5-4 and TRBJ1-1, with D perhaps TRBD1 (5 bases). The CDR3 has 18 amino acids. CDR1 is SGHNT and CDR2 is YYREEE in the germline V gene (reference sequence). The V end lost 4 bases, the J end lost 0 bases, and 22 bases lay between the germline ends. The variable domain in full, completed from reference TRBV5-4 and TRBJ1-1, reads ETGVTQSPTHLIKTRGQQVTLRCSSQSGHNTVSWYQQALGQGPQFIFQYYREEENGRGNFPPRFSGLQFPNYSSELNVNALELDDSALYLCASSPKGTPSPLNTEAFFGQGTRLTVV.

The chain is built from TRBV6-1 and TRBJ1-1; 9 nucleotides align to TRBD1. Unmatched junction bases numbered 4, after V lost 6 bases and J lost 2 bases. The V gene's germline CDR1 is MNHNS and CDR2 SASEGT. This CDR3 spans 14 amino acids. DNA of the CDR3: TGTGCCAGCAGGCAACAGGGGGCCAACACTGAAGCTTTCTTT. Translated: CASRQQGANTEAFF.

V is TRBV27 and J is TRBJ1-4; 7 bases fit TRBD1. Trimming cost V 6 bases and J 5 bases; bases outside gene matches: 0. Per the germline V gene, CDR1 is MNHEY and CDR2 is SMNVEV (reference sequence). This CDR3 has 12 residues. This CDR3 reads CASRDRNEKLFF. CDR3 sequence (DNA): TGTGCCAGCAGGGACAGGAATGAAAAACTGTTTTTT.

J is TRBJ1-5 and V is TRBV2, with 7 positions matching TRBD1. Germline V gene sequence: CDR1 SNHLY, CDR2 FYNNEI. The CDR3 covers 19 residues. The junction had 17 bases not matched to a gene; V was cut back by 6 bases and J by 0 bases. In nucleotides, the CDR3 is TGTGCCAGCAGGGCACAGGGGCAACATGACTTTTATAGCAATCAGCCCCAGCATTTT. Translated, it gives CASRAQGQHDFYSNQPQHF.

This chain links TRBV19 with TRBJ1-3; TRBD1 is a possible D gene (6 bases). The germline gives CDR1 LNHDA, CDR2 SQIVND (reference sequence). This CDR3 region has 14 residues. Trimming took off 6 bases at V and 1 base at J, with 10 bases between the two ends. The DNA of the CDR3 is TGTGCCAGTAGACAAACAGGGTCTGGAAACACCATATATTTT. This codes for CASRQTGSGNTIYF. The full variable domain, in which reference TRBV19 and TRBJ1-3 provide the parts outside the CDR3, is DGGITQSPKYLFRKEGQNVTLSCEQNLNHDAMYWYRQDPGQGLRLIYYSQIVNDFQKGDIAEGYSVSREKKESFPLTVTSAQKNPTAFYLCASRQTGSGNTIYFGEGSWLTVV.

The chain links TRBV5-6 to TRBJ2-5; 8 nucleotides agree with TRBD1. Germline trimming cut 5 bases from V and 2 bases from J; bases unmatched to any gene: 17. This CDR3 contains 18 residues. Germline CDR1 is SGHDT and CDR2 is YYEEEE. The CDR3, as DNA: TGTGCCAGCAGACCGGACAGGGATCGTGCCCGGCTTCAAGAGACCCAGTACTTC. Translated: CASRPDRDRARLQETQYF.

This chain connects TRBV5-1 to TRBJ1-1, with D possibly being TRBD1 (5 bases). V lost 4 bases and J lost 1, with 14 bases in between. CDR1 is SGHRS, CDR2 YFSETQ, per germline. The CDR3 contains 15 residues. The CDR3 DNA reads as TGCGCCAGCAGCCCAACCAGGGCGAGGAACACTGAAGCTTTCTTT. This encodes CASSPTRARNTEAFF.

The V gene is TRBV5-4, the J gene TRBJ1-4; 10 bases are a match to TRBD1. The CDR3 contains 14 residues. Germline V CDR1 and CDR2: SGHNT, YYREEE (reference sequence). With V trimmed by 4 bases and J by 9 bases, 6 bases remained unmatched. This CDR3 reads CASSVRDRGKKLFF. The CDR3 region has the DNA TGTGCCAGCAGCGTCCGGGACAGGGGCAAAAAACTGTTTTTT.

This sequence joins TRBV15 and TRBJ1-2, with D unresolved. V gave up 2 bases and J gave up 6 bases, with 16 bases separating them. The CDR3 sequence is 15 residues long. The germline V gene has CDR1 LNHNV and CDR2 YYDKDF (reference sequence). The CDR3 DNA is TGTGCCACCAGCAGAACTATTCAGTTAAAGGATGGCTACACCTTC. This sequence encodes CATSRTIQLKDGYTF. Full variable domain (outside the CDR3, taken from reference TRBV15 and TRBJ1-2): DAMVIQNPRYQVTQFGKPVTLSCSQTLNHNVMYWYQQKSSQAPKLLFHYYDKDFNNEADTPDNFQSRRPNTSFCFLDIRSPGLGDTAMYLCATSRTIQLKDGYTFGSGTRLTVV.

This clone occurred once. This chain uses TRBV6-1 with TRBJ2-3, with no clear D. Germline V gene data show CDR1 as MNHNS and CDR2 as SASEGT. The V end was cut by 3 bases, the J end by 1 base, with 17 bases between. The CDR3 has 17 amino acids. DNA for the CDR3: TGTGCCAGCAGTGACCTCCGAGAGAACAGAGGCACAGATACGCAGTATTTT. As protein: CASSDLRENRGTDTQYF.

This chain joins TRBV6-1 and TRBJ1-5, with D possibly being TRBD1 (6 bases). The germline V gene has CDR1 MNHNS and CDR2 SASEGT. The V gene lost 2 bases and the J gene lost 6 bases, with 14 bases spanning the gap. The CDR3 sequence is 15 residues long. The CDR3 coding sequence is TGTGCCAGCAGTGAATTAAAGGGGGTCCGTCAGCCCCAGCATTTT. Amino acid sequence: CASSELKGVRQPQHF.

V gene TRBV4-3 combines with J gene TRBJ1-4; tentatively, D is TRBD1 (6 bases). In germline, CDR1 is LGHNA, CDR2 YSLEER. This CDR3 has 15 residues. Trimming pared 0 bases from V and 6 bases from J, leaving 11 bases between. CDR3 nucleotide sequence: TGCGCCAGCAGCCAAGATCAGGGGATCCATGAAAAACTGTTTTTT. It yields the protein CASSQDQGIHEKLFF.

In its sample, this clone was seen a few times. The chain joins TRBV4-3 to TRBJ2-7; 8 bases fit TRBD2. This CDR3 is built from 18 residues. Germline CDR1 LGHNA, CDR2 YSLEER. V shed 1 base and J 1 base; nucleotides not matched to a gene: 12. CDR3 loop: CASSQGVSSGGRSYEQYF. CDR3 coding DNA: TGCGCCAGCAGCCAAGGGGTCTCAAGCGGGGGCCGTTCCTACGAGCAGTACTTC.

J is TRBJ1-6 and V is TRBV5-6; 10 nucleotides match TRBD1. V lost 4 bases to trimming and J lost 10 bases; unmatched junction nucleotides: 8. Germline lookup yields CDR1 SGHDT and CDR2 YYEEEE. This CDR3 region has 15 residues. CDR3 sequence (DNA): TGTGCCAGCAGCCCACCGGACAGGGGGAGGTCACCCCTCCACTTT. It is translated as CASSPPDRGRSPLHF.